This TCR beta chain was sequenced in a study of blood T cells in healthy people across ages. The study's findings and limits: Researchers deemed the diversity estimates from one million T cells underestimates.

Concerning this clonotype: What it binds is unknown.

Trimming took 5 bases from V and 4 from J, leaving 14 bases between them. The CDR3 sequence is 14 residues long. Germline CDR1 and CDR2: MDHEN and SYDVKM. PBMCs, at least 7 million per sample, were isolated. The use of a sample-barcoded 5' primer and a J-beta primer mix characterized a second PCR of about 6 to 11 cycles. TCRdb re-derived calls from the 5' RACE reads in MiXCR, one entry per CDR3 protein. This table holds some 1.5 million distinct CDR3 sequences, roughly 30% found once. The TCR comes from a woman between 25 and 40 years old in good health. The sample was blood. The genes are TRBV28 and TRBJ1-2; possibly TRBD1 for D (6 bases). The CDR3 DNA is TGTGCCAGCAGTACCACAGGGTTGAGCTATGGCTACACCTTC. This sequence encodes CASSTTGLSYGYTF.